The 5 T cell receptor beta chains in this list originate from one sample, sequenced in a study of cytomegalovirus exposure and HLA in healthy donors. Libraries were prepared by immunoSEQ multiplex PCR; TCRdb keeps only in-frame clonotypes and omits some of them. The data show some 130,000 clones, with 85% to 90% seen just once and around 6% held by the top ten. Sequenced sample: PBMCs. These receptors all come from a woman aged 18 to 35 in good health and CMV-seropositive.

The chain carries TRBV13 and TRBJ2-1; 11 nucleotides match TRBD2. Germline V gene lookup returns CDR1 PRHDT and CDR2 FYEKMQ (reference sequence). V shed 5 bases, J shed 0 bases, and the junction held 0 bases outside the gene matches. This CDR3 region has 15 residues. CDR3 nucleotide sequence: TGTGCCAGCAGCGGGACTAGCGGCTCCTACAATGAGCAGTTCTTC. Amino acid sequence: CASSGTSGSYNEQFF.

This clone was observed a handful of times. The chain joins TRBV7-2 to TRBJ1-5; 9 bases agree with TRBD1. J gave up 6 bases and V 1 base, and 4 bases lay outside the gene matches. The CDR3 extends over 15 amino acids. The germline V gene encodes CDR1 SGHTA and CDR2 FQGNSA. CDR3 protein: CASSLGDRASQPQHF. The CDR3 DNA reads TGTGCCAGCAGCTTAGGGGACAGGGCAAGTCAGCCCCAGCATTTT.

This chain's CDR3 is CASSQGLAGVSSSAQYF. The CDR3 nucleotides are TGCGCCAGCAGCCAAGGCCTAGCGGGGGTTTCCTCATCGGCGCAGTATTTT. The V gene is TRBV4-1, the J gene TRBJ2-3; 10 bases match TRBD2. This CDR3 region has 17 residues. Germline V CDR1 and CDR2: MGHRA, YSYEKL. V lost 1 base to trimming and J lost 10 bases; unmatched junction nucleotides: 14.

DNA for the CDR3: TGTGCCAGCAGCAAAGACTGGACTAGCGGGGATTTCTCCTACGAGCAGTACTTC. Translated: CASSKDWTSGDFSYEQYF. J is TRBJ2-7 and V is TRBV21-1; the D call of TRBD2 is as the table states it, not checked on the DNA. TRBV21-1 is a pseudogene locus. The CDR3 has 18 amino acids.

The chain uses TRBV9 and TRBJ2-3, with no clear D. Looked up from germline, CDR1 is SGDLS and CDR2 is YYNGEE. V lost 5 bases and J lost 2, with 15 bases in between. The CDR3 loop spans 15 amino acids. CDR3 protein: CASRLLYELTDTQYF. The DNA for the CDR3 is TGTGCCAGCAGACTGCTATACGAGCTCACAGATACGCAGTATTTT.